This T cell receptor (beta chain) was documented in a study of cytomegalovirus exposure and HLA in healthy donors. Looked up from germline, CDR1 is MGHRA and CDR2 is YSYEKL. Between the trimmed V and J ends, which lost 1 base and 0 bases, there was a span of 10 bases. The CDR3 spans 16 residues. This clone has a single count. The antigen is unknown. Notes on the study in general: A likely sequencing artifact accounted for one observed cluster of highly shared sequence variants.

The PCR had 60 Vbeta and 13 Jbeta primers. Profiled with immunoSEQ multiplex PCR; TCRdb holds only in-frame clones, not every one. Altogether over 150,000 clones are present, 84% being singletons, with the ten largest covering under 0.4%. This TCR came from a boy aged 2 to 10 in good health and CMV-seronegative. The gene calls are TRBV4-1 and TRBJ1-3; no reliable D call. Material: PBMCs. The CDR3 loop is CASSQGGVSSGNTIYF. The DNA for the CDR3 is TGCGCCAGCAGCCAAGGAGGCGTCAGCTCTGGAAACACCATATATTTT.